The 8 T cell receptor beta chains presented below share a single source sample, sequenced in a study of shared clonotypes between healthy human individuals. Sequenced by immunoSEQ multiplex PCR; TCRdb stores in-frame clones only, minus some. The sample lists around 550,000 clones, 90% to 96% occurring once. The sequenced material came from naive CD4+ T cells sorted from blood. Stated subset: CD45RA+ positively selected. The source is a woman aged 25-40 years in good health.

This clone was recorded once. V gene TRBV9 combines with J gene TRBJ2-1; tentatively, D is TRBD2 (7 bases). V was trimmed by 0 bases and J by 5 bases, leaving 18 bases between them. The CDR3 length is 17 residues. Germline V CDR1 and CDR2: SGDLS, YYNGEE. CDR3 nucleotides: TGTGCCAGCAGCGTAGGGCTTCGGGGGGCATCGGACAATGAGCAGTTCTTC. Residues: CASSVGLRGASDNEQFF.

The CDR3 loop reads CASSLGIGREYEQYF. The CDR3 bases are TGTGCCAGCAGCTTAGGAATAGGTCGGGAGTACGAGCAGTACTTC. The rearrangement joins TRBV11-2 to TRBJ2-7; a possible D gene is TRBD2 (6 bases). Trimming removed 1 base from V and 4 bases from J, with 14 bases in between. This CDR3 spans 15 amino acids. Germline assignment: CDR1 SGHAT and CDR2 FQNNGV.

The CDR3 sequence is CASSLAALGTDTQYF. As DNA, the CDR3 is TGCGCCAGCAGCTTGGCTGCCCTCGGCACAGATACGCAGTATTTT. The chain links TRBV5-1 to TRBJ2-3; no firm D call. The CDR3 covers 15 residues. Germline V gives CDR1 SGHRS, CDR2 YFSETQ. V was pared by 0 bases and J by 1 base, with 9 bases between.

The V gene is TRBV28, the J gene TRBJ2-7; TRBD2 matches at 9 bases. This CDR3 is 15 amino acids long. Per germline, CDR1 MDHEN and CDR2 SYDVKM. V shed 4 bases and J 0 bases; nucleotides not matched to a gene: 4. The CDR3 DNA is TGTGCCAGCAGTTCTAGCGGGGTCAGCTCCTACGAGCAGTACTTC. Protein sequence: CASSSSGVSSYEQYF.

The rearrangement joins TRBV5-1 to TRBJ2-2; D is possibly TRBD1 (5 bases). V lost 4 bases to trimming and J lost 3 bases, with 7 bases between them. The germline V gene has CDR1 SGHRS and CDR2 YFSETQ. The CDR3 consists of 13 residues. CDR3 region: CASSKGDTGELFF. CDR3 bases: TGCGCCAGCAGCAAAGGGGACACCGGGGAGCTGTTTTTT.

This CDR3 reads CSVETRVYTDTQYF. In nucleotides, the CDR3 is TGCAGCGTTGAGACGAGGGTTTACACAGATACGCAGTATTTT. The chain joins TRBV29-1 to TRBJ2-3; possibly TRBD2 for D (5 bases). The V gene's germline CDR1 is SQVTM and CDR2 ANQGSEA. The CDR3 loop spans 14 amino acids. The germline V and J ends were trimmed by 3 bases and 2 bases, with 12 bases remaining between them.

This chain connects TRBV9 to TRBJ1-2, with D possibly being TRBD1 (6 bases). CDR3 size: 15 residues. V lost 4 bases and J 4 bases, leaving 17 bases between the germline ends. Germline V gene data show CDR1 as SGDLS and CDR2 as YYNGEE. The CDR3 loop is CASSPKTGYFYGYTF. CDR3 coding DNA: TGTGCCAGCAGCCCTAAGACAGGATACTTCTATGGCTACACCTTC.

This chain connects TRBV21-1 to TRBJ2-6; the DNA was not used to check the table's D call, TRBD1. TRBV21-1 is an annotated pseudogene. This CDR3 has 21 residues. CDR3 nucleotide sequence: TGTGCCAGCAGCAAATTTGGCAGGGCTCTGGAGAAACTTTTAGGGGCCAACGTCCTGACTTTC. Its translation: CASSKFGRALEKLLGANVLTF.